This TCR beta chain emerged from a study of T cells in Graves' hyperthyroidism and ophthalmopathy. Researchers defined stable Graves' hyperthyroidism as no ophthalmopathy progression within 18 months. The study based diagnoses on clinical symptoms, serum thyroxine and TRAb, thyroid ultrasound and orbital computed tomography. V lost 5 bases, J lost 2 bases, and 15 bases lay in between. The CDR3 extends over 15 amino acids. The sample holds many counts of this clonotype. There were TCR beta CDR3 regions amplified from RNA transcripts. HTBI primers were the set used in a first-round RT-PCR of the TCR CDR3. TCRdb used MiXCR to reprocess the multiplex PCR reads, holding one entry per CDR3 protein. In the table there are a few hundred thousand distinct CDR3 sequences, about 20% of which are singletons.

The receptor was isolated from a woman aged 18-29 years with Graves' hyperthyroidism. The gene calls are TRBV12-3 or TRBV12-4 and TRBJ1-2; D is unresolved. Sequencing was carried out using blood. CDR3 DNA sequence: TGTGCCAGCAGTGGGGAGGGTAGTTGGAACTATGGCTACACCTTC. This codes for CASSGEGSWNYGYTF.